This record covers a single TCR beta chain. Its antigen specificity is not known. Base qualities are not at hand, and no much larger clone is one base apart. Patients with autoimmune disease history or receiving systemic immunosuppression were excluded from the trial. Peripheral blood for TCR sequencing was collected from all dose cohorts at baseline, on cycle 4 day 1, and on cycle 7 day 1. Samples were obtained from an open-label, multicenter, first-in-human phase I dose-escalation trial of ivuxolimab. Adults with locally advanced or metastatic melanoma, renal cell, hepatocellular, or head and neck squamous cell carcinoma were enrolled in the trial. CD4+ and CD8+ T cells were sorted separately from peripheral blood before TCR sequencing. Spanning cysteine to phenylalanine, the CDR3 consists of 16 amino acids. Left in the record is the CDR3 DNA by itself, 48 bases read in frame from the first base. V is pared back by 3 bases and J by 4 bases, with 16 bases lying between the germline termini. The germline V gene gives CDR1 as MDHEN and CDR2 as SYDVKM.

This specimen comes from a study of OX40 agonist ivuxolimab in advanced cancers. For context, the study as a whole: The costimulatory receptor OX40 (CD134) was targeted by ivuxolimab, a fully human IgG2 agonistic monoclonal antibody. Intravenous ivuxolimab was administered to patients every 2 weeks at six dose levels: 0.01, 0.1, 0.3, 1.5, 3 and 10 mg/kg. Among the roughly 52 dose-escalation patients, approximately 20 had hepatocellular carcinoma, roughly 15 melanoma, 9 renal cell carcinoma and 9 head and neck cancer. A male proportion of roughly 80% and a mean age of approximately 61 years, ranging from about 20 to 85, were recorded for the dose-escalation cohort. Patients were allowed to have had prior anti-PD-1, anti-PD-L1 or anti-CTLA-4 therapy, and approximately 39% of the dose-escalation patients had been treated with checkpoint inhibitors. Partial responses were achieved by three dose-escalation patients, of whom one had hepatocellular carcinoma and two had cutaneous melanoma. The point of sequencing TCRbeta in the periphery was to test whether ivuxolimab changed TCR sequence diversity and drove clonal T-cell expansion. The paper reports the monotherapy dose-escalation portion (N of about 50 patients) of the phase I ivuxolimab trial.

General findings and caveats noted by the study authors: At doses of 0.1 to 3.0 mg/kg, clonal expansion of both CD4+ and CD8+ blood T cells was observed from baseline to week 6. After ivuxolimab, more expanded clones were found on average in CD8+ T cells than in CD4+ T cells. In the 0.1-3.0 mg/kg groups, partial responders had among the lowest normalized peripheral clonal expansion, particularly in CD8+ T cells. Antigen specificity was not determined for the clonally expanded peripheral T cells. Low levels of normalized T-cell clonal expansion were also seen in some patients who did not respond.

Genomic DNA was isolated from the sorted cells so that the TCRbeta CDR3 region could be sequenced. TCRbeta CDR3 regions were sequenced using the immunoSEQ Assay. In its TCRdb copy, this immuneACCESS table keeps in-frame sequences only and misses some clones. Where compared with another copy, unresolved V genes explain less than half of these, and the others have no known cause. The sample data list 55,000 to 75,000 clones, and around 87% of these were observed just once. 0.3% to 0.4% of the sample is in the top ten clones. The sample was CD4+ or CD8+ T cells sorted from blood, taken in a trial of the OX40 agonist ivuxolimab. This receptor was obtained from an adult with an advanced solid tumor such as melanoma, head and neck, liver or kidney cancer. The chain joins TRBV28 to TRBJ1-3; no confident D gene assignment can be made. At the DNA level, the sequence is TGTGCCAGCAGTTTTTCGGGCCCCACGGGGGGAAACACCATATATTTT. The resulting protein is CASSFSGPTGGNTIYF.